Listed here are 11 T cell receptor beta chains from one sample, sequenced in a study of Graves' ophthalmopathy and Graves' hyperthyroidism. Amplified material comprised TCR beta CDR3 regions derived from RNA transcripts. HTBI primers served in a first-round RT-PCR, which a second-round multiplex PCR followed. TCRdb called the multiplex PCR reads again in MiXCR, with one record for every CDR3 protein. The top ten clones hold roughly 1.6% of a sample with about 370,000 distinct CDR3 sequences, around 20% of them seen once. The sample taken for sequencing was peripheral blood. The receptors were sampled from a woman aged 18-35 years with Graves' ophthalmopathy.

This clonotype was picked up many times. A single base separates this from a much larger clone, so it may be a read error. The chain recombines TRBV27 with TRBJ1-5, with D perhaps matching TRBD1 (6 bases). The CDR3 spans 15 residues. The V gene's germline CDR1 is MNHEY and CDR2 SMNVEV (reference sequence). V lost 5 bases and J lost 2, with 13 bases in between. CDR3 amino acids: CASSEGGYGNQPQHF. For the CDR3, the DNA is TGTGCCAGCAGTGAGGGGGGTTATGGCAATCAGCCCCAGCATTTT.

DNA for the CDR3: TGCAGTGCTAGAGGACAGGGGGAAGAGACCCAGTACTTC. Translation: CSARGQGEETQYF. The rearrangement joins TRBV20-1 to TRBJ2-5; TRBD1 matches 9 bases. Germline V lookup: CDR1 DFQATT, CDR2 SNEGSKA (reference sequence). Trimming at V came to 1 base and at J to 3 bases, leaving 0 bases not matched to a gene. The CDR3 length is 13 residues.

This clonotype was seen just once. The conserved final phenylalanine or tryptophan is absent from the CDR3, which likely points to a read error. It is unclear where the CDR3 begins or ends on the DNA, so no DNA is shown, and the CDR3 is as TCRdb lists it. The rearrangement joins TRBV6-9 to TRBJ2-7; TRBD2 is taken as the D call from the table, unchecked against the DNA. The CDR3 has 8 residues if both end residues are counted. The germline gives CDR1 MNHGY, CDR2 SVAAGI. The CDR3 loop is CASSSIAG.

This clonotype has at least ten counts. The chain carries TRBV11-1 and TRBJ1-1; a weak D match, TRBD1 (6 bases). Per the germline V gene, CDR1 is SGHAT and CDR2 is FQDESV (reference sequence). The CDR3 extends over 13 amino acids. With 7 bases removed from V and 1 base from J, the gap between germline ends came to 10 bases. The DNA of the CDR3 is TGTGCCAGCATACAGGGTCCGAACACTGAAGCTTTCTTT. The encoded protein is CASIQGPNTEAFF.

This clonotype was seen repeatedly, ten times or more. This chain uses TRBV7-2 with TRBJ2-2; D gene uncertain. Trimming pared 3 bases from V and 6 bases from J, leaving 14 bases between. CDR1 is SGHTA and CDR2 is FQGNSA in the germline V gene. This CDR3 contains 15 residues. The CDR3 region is CASSLSRRRAGELFF. The DNA for the CDR3 is TGTGCCAGCAGCTTGAGCAGGAGACGGGCCGGGGAGCTGTTTTTT.

This clonotype was counted at least ten times. The chain carries TRBV5-1 and TRBJ2-7; possibly TRBD2 for D (6 bases). CDR3 length: 15 amino acids. V lost 0 bases and J 6 bases, leaving 16 bases between the germline ends. CDR1 and CDR2 (germline): SGHRS, YFSETQ. CDR3 coding DNA: TGCGCCAGCAGCTTGGGGTACCGGGACTTCTCCGAGCAGTACTTC. Translating it yields CASSLGYRDFSEQYF.

This clonotype has a count of ten or more. The chain is built from TRBV6-5 and TRBJ2-5; D perhaps matches TRBD1 (6 bases). Germline-derived CDR1 and CDR2 are MNHEY and SVGAGI. The CDR3 consists of 17 residues. Trimming removed 5 bases at V and 1 base at J, with 20 bases between. CDR3 DNA: TGTGCCAGCAGTAGCCGGGACACCCCGAAGGGCCAAGAGACCCAGTACTTC. Translated, it gives CASSSRDTPKGQETQYF.

The chain links TRBV28 to TRBJ2-7, with 7 bases lining up with TRBD1. Germline-derived CDR1 and CDR2 are MDHEN and SYDVKM. This CDR3 region has 12 residues. The J segment lost 9 bases and the V segment lost 4 bases, leaving 6 bases of the junction unmatched. The CDR3 DNA is TGTGCCAGCAGTTCCGGACAGGAAGGGCAGTACTTC. Translation gives CASSSGQEGQYF.

As for this clonotype: Just one base apart from a much larger clone, this may be a read error. This chain uses TRBV7-2 with TRBJ2-7, with a tentative D call TRBD2 (6 bases). The CDR3 is made up of 15 amino acids. Germline CDR1 reads SGHTA; CDR2 reads FQGNSA. The V and J ends lost 6 bases and 4 bases respectively, with 19 bases between them. The CDR3 DNA reads as TGTGCCAGCAGTTCCGAGTGGGGGGTGGGATACGAGCAGTACTTC. Residues: CASSSEWGVGYEQYF. The full variable domain, its missing parts supplied by reference TRBV7-2 and TRBJ2-7, is GAGVSQSPSNKVTEKGKDVELRCDPISGHTALYWYRQSLGQGLEFLIYFQGNSAPDKSGLPSDRFSAERTGGSVSTLTIQRTQQEDSAVYLCASSSEWGVGYEQYFGPGTRLTVT.

This clonotype was detected ten times or more. The chain joins TRBV27 to TRBJ1-6; D is uncertain. The length of the CDR3 is 16 residues. Germline-derived CDR1 and CDR2 are MNHEY and SMNVEV (reference sequence). V lost 5 bases to trimming and J lost 8 bases, with 19 bases between them. The CDR3 bases are TGTGCCAGCAGTCCTTACCCGGACGGCTCTGATTCACCCCTCCACTTT. The encoded protein is CASSPYPDGSDSPLHF.

This clonotype was seen ten or more times. The J gene is TRBJ2-6, the V gene TRBV12-1; TRBD2, the table's D call, was not compared with the DNA. TRBV12-1 is a pseudogene segment. The CDR3 covers 22 residues. The CDR3 protein is CASSFSGRRLAGVSSGANVLTF. The DNA of the CDR3 is TGTGCCAGCAGCTTTTCAGGCAGGAGACTAGCGGGCGTTAGCTCTGGGGCCAACGTCCTGACTTTC.